These T cell receptor beta chains were read from a single sample in a study of shared clonotypes between healthy human individuals. Using immunoSEQ multiplex PCR, the repertoire was profiled, and TCRdb retains in-frame clones only, with some absent. Here the sample spans approximately 650,000 clones, around 95% being singletons. The sample taken for sequencing was naive CD8+ T cells sorted from blood. These receptors all come from a woman in her twenties or thirties in good health. CDR3s include the opening cysteine and the closing phenylalanine or tryptophan. The order of the fields is D gene, J gene, V gene, clone size, CDR3 DNA, CDR3 protein. D genes are given only for firm matches. Expanded clones get a size class; other rows say once, few or many, or leave the size out.

NA | TRBJ1-3 | TRBV28 | NA | TGTGCCAGCAGTTTGTCGGTCGGGGCTGGAAACACCATATATTTT | CASSLSVGAGNTIYF
NA | TRBJ1-4 | TRBV27 | once | TGTGCCAGTAGAACGGGGGGATCTAATGAAAAACTGTTTTTT | CASRTGGSNEKLFF
TRBD2 | TRBJ2-5 | TRBV27 | NA | TGTGCCAGCTCTCCCGGGACTAGCGGGAAGAGGGAGACCCAGTACTTC | CASSPGTSGKRETQYF
NA | TRBJ1-5 | TRBV2 | NA | TGTGCCAGCAGTGCAGGGGTGGATCAGCCCCAGCATTTT | CASSAGVDQPQHF
NA | TRBJ2-7 | TRBV27 | NA | TGTGCCAGCAGTTCCGCCTACGAGCAGTACTTC | CASSSAYEQYF
NA | TRBJ1-1 | TRBV19 | NA | TGTGCCAGTAGTATAGATGCGGTTGGGAACACTGAAGCTTTCTTT | CASSIDAVGNTEAFF
NA | TRBJ2-1 | TRBV10-2 | NA | TGCGCCAGCAGTGAGTCCGCTAGTTTAGGGGATGAGCAGTTCTTC | CASSESASLGDEQFF
NA | TRBJ2-7 | TRBV10-2 | NA | TGCGCCAGTTCTAGCTCCTACGAGCAGTACTTC | CASSSSYEQYF
NA | TRBJ2-2 | TRBV9 | NA | TGTGCCAGCAGCGTTGATAACCCCGGGGAGCTGTTTTTT | CASSVDNPGELFF
TRBD1 | TRBJ2-7 | TRBV6-1 | few | TGTGCCAGCCGGGACAGGGCACTGTACGAGCAGTACTTC | CASRDRALYEQYF
NA | TRBJ2-7 | TRBV7-9 | NA | TGTGCCAGCGCGAGGATTGGGTCCTACGAGCAGTACTTC | CASARIGSYEQYF
NA | TRBJ2-1 | TRBV11-2 | NA | TGTGCCAGCAGCCAACTTCCTTTCAATGAGCAGTTCTTC | CASSQLPFNEQFF
NA | TRBJ1-5 | TRBV28 | NA | TGTGCCAGCAGTTTCCAGGGATACAATCAGCCCCAGCATTTT | CASSFQGYNQPQHF
NA | TRBJ2-7 | TRBV2 | NA | TGTGCCAGCAGTGAACCTGTAGCGGACTACGAGCAGTACTTC | CASSEPVADYEQYF
NA | TRBJ1-3 | TRBV7-9 | NA | TGTGCCACAAACAGTGGTGGAAACACCATATATTTT | CATNSGGNTIYF
NA | TRBJ2-7 | TRBV23-1 | NA | TGCGCCAGCACACCCAGAGATCCCTCCTACGAGCAGTACTTC | CASTPRDPSYEQYF
TRBD1 | TRBJ1-1 | TRBV13 | once | TGTGCCAGCAGCGATGAGGGACAGGCGAACACTGAAGCTTTCTTT | CASSDEGQANTEAFF
TRBD2 | TRBJ2-1 | TRBV4-1 | once | TGCGCCAGCAGCCAGACACTAGCGGGGGATGGACGGCAGTTCTTC | CASSQTLAGDGRQFF
TRBD2 | TRBJ2-7 | TRBV7-9 | NA | TGTGCCAGCAGCCGAGGGACTACCTACGAGCAGTACTTC | CASSRGTTYEQYF
NA | TRBJ1-1 | TRBV28 | NA | TGTGCCAGCAATTCTGCCGTGGGCGCGGACACTGAAGCTTTCTTT | CASNSAVGADTEAFF
TRBD1 | TRBJ2-5 | TRBV7-9 | NA | TGTGCCAGCAGCTTAGGGGACAGGGAAGAGACCCAGTACTTC | CASSLGDREETQYF
TRBD1 | TRBJ1-5 | TRBV6-1 | NA | TGTGCCAGCAGTGACGGACAGGGGGGCAATCAGCCCCAGCATTTT | CASSDGQGGNQPQHF
NA | TRBJ1-1 | TRBV5-4 | NA | TGTGCCAGCAGCTTGGGACTGAACACTGAAGCTTTCTTT | CASSLGLNTEAFF
TRBD1 | TRBJ2-7 | TRBV4-1 | NA | TGCGCCAGCAGCCAAAGTGGGACAGACTCCTACGAGCAGTACTTC | CASSQSGTDSYEQYF
TRBD2 | TRBJ2-1 | TRBV5-6 | NA | TGTGCCAGCAGCTTGGAACTAGCGGGCTCCCTCTCCTACAATGAGCAGTTCTTC | CASSLELAGSLSYNEQFF
TRBD1 | TRBJ2-7 | TRBV7-8 | NA | TGTGCCAGCAGCCCAGACAGGGGCTACGAGCAGTACTTC | CASSPDRGYEQYF
NA | TRBJ1-4 | TRBV4-1 | NA | TGCGCCAGCAGCCAGTTTGCTAGAGGTACCAATGAAAAACTGTTTTTT | CASSQFARGTNEKLFF
NA | TRBJ2-3 | TRBV7-9 | NA | TGTGCCAGCAGCTCCTCCCCGGGCGGGGCTAGCACAGATACGCAGTATTTT | CASSSSPGGASTDTQYF
TRBD1 | TRBJ1-6 | TRBV9 | once | TGTGCCAGCAGCCCCTCGGGAGGGGGCAGTTCACCCCTCCACTTT | CASSPSGGGSSPLHF
NA | TRBJ2-3 | TRBV19 | once | TGTGCCAGTAGTATAAGTGGGGATACGCAGTATTTT | CASSISGDTQYF
NA | TRBJ2-7 | TRBV27 | NA | TGTGCCAGCAGTTTAGGAGGGCGGGCCTACGAGCAGTACTTC | CASSLGGRAYEQYF
NA | TRBJ2-7 | TRBV4-2 | NA | TGTGCCAGCAGCCAAGCAGGAATAAACTCCTACGAGCAGTACTTC | CASSQAGINSYEQYF
NA | TRBJ2-7 | TRBV27 | NA | TGTGCCAGCAGTTTATTGCCCGGGACAACGGGGGAGCAGTACTTC | CASSLLPGTTGEQYF
NA | TRBJ1-2 | TRBV29-1 | NA | TGCAGCGTGTCAGGTGACGGAATCTATGGCTACACCTTC | CSVSGDGIYGYTF
NA | TRBJ2-7 | TRBV5-4 | NA | TGTGCCAGCAGCTTCAGCGGCTACGAGCAGTACTTC | CASSFSGYEQYF
NA | TRBJ2-4 | TRBV4-1 | NA | TGCGCCAGCAGCCAAGATCAGTCAGGGGCCGGTTTTGGAAACATTCAGTACTTC | CASSQDQSGAGFGNIQYF
NA | TRBJ1-1 | TRBV19 | few | TGTGCCAGTAGTTTGGGGCTGGAGGCTTTCTTT | CASSLGLEAFF
NA | TRBJ2-1 | TRBV27 | NA | TGTGCCAGCAGTCCCCACCCCCTGGGGTACAATGAGCAGTTCTTC | CASSPHPLGYNEQFF
TRBD2 | TRBJ2-7 | TRBV27 | NA | TGTGCCAGCACGTGGACTAGCGGGAGGATGAACGAGCAGTACTTC | CASTWTSGRMNEQYF
NA | TRBJ2-7 | TRBV5-1 | once | TGCGCCAGCAGCTTGTACTCGGGTTACGAGCAGTACTTC | CASSLYSGYEQYF
NA | TRBJ1-1 | TRBV28 | NA | TGTGCCAGCAGTTTGGCACGGGGCACTGAAGCTTTCTTT | CASSLARGTEAFF
NA | TRBJ1-1 | TRBV29-1 | NA | TGCAGCGTGGCCTCGGGCCTGCGGGCTGAAGCTTTCTTT | CSVASGLRAEAFF
NA | TRBJ1-2 | TRBV6-5 | NA | TGTGCCAGCAGTTACACGGCAGCCCCTAACTATGGCTACACCTTC | CASSYTAAPNYGYTF
TRBD2 | TRBJ2-7 | TRBV7-8 | NA | TGTGCCAGCAGCTTCGGACTAGCGGGAGTCTACGAGCAGTACTTC | CASSFGLAGVYEQYF
TRBD2 | TRBJ2-3 | TRBV7-6 | NA | TGTGCCAGCAGCCCCCTCCCCCTAGCGGGAGCGGGGACAGATACGCAGTATTTT | CASSPLPLAGAGTDTQYF
NA | TRBJ2-7 | TRBV5-8 | once | TGTGCCAGCAGCTTATTAGAGGGTCACGAGCAGTACTTC | CASSLLEGHEQYF
NA | TRBJ2-7 | TRBV5-1 | NA | TGCGCCAGCACCCCTCGGACTCGGCTTGGTTCCTACGAGCAGTACTTC | CASTPRTRLGSYEQYF
NA | TRBJ2-2 | TRBV7-8 | NA | TGTGCCAGCAGCTTATTCAGGGGATTCGGGGAGCTGTTTTTT | CASSLFRGFGELFF
NA | TRBJ1-5 | TRBV7-8 | NA | TGTGCCAGCAGCTCAATAGGTGGCGGCAATCAGCCCCAGCATTTT | CASSSIGGGNQPQHF
TRBD2 | TRBJ2-1 | TRBV9 | NA | TGTGCCAGCAGCGTAGGGACTAGGCTAAATGAGCAGTTCTTC | CASSVGTRLNEQFF
NA | TRBJ2-7 | TRBV7-3 | NA | TGTGCCAGCAGCTGGGGGCCCAATTACGAGCAGTACTTC | CASSWGPNYEQYF
TRBD2 | TRBJ2-1 | TRBV4-1 | NA | TGCGCCAGCAGCCAAGGGGCGAGGGCCCACCTACGGGGGGGAGTCGATGAGCAGTTCTTC | CASSQGARAHLRGGVDEQFF